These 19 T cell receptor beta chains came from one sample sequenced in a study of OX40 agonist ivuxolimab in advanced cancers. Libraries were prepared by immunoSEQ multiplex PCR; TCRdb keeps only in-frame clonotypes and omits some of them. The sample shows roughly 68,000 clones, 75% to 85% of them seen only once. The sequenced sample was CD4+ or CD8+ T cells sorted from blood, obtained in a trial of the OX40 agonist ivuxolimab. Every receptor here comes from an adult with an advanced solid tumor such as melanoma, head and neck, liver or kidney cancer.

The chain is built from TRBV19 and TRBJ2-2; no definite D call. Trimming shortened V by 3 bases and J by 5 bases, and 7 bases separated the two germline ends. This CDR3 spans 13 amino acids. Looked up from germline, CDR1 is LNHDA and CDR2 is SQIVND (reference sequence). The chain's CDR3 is CASSMRQTGELFF. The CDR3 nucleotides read TGTGCCAGTAGTATGAGGCAAACCGGGGAGCTGTTTTTT.

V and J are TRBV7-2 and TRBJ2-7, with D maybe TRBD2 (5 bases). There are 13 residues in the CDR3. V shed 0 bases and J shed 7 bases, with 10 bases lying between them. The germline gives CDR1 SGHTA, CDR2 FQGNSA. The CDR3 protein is CASSLAGREEQYF. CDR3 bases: TGTGCCAGCAGCTTAGCAGGGAGAGAAGAGCAGTACTTC.

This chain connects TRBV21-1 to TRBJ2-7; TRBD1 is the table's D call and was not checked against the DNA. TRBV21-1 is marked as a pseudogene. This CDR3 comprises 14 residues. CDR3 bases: TGTGCCAGCAGCGGGACAGGGGTTCCCTACGAGCAGTACTTC. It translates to CASSGTGVPYEQYF.

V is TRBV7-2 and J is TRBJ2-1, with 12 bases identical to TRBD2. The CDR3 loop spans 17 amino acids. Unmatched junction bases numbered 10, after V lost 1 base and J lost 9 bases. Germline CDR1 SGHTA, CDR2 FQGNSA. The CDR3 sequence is CASSLDGGGLAGSEQFF. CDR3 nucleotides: TGTGCCAGCAGCTTAGATGGGGGCGGACTAGCGGGAAGTGAGCAGTTCTTC.

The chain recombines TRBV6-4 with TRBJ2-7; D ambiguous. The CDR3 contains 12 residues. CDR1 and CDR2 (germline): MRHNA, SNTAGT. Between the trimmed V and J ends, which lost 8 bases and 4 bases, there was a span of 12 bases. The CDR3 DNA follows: TGTGCCAGCGATACTTGGTTTTACGAGCAGTACTTC. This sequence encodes CASDTWFYEQYF.

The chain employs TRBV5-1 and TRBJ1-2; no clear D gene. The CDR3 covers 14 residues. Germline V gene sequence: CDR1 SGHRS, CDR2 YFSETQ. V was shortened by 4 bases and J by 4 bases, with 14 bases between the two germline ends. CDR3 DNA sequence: TGCGCCAGCAGCGAATCGGCGGGATCCTATGGCTACACCTTC. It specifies CASSESAGSYGYTF.

CDR3 residues: CASSPPMEGAGETQYF. CDR3 DNA: TGTGCCAGCAGCCCCCCCATGGAGGGGGCGGGAGAGACCCAGTACTTC. The chain has TRBV9 and TRBJ2-5, with a possible D match to TRBD1 (7 bases). This CDR3 has 16 residues. In germline, CDR1 is SGDLS, CDR2 YYNGEE. Trimming shortened V by 4 bases and J by 4 bases, and 20 bases separated the two germline ends.

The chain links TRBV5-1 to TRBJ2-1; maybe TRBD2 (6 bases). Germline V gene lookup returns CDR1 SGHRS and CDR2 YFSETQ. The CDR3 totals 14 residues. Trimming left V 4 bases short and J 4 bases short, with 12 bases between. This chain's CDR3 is CASSVGAGYNEQFF. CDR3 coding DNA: TGCGCCAGCAGCGTCGGAGCGGGTTACAATGAGCAGTTCTTC.

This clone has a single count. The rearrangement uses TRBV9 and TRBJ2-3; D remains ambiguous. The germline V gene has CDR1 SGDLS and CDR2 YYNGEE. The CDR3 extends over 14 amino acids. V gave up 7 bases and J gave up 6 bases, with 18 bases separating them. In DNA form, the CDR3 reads TGTGCCAGCGCCCCCGTGACGTATGGGGATACGCAGTATTTT. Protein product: CASAPVTYGDTQYF. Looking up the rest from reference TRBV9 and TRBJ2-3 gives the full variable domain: DSGVTQTPKHLITATGQRVTLRCSPRSGDLSVYWYQQSLDQGLQFLIQYYNGEERAKGNILERFSAQQFPDLHSELNLSSLELGDSALYFCASAPVTYGDTQYFGPGTRLTVL.

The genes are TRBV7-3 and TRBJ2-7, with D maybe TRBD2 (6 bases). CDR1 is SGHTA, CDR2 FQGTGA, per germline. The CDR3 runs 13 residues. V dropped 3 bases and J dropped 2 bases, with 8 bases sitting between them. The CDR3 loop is CASSLGGTYEQYF. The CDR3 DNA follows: TGTGCCAGCAGCTTGGGGGGTACCTACGAGCAGTACTTC.

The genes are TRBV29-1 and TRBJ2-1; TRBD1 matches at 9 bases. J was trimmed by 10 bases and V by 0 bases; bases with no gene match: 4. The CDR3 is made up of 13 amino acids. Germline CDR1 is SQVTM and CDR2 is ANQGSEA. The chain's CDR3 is CSVEEDRGFEQFF. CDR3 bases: TGCAGCGTTGAAGAGGACAGGGGCTTCGAGCAGTTCTTC.

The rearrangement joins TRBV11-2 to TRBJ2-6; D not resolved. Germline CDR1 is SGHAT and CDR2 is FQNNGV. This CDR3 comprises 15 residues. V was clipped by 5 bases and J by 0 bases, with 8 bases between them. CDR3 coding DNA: TGTGCCAGCAGCCGGTACGGCTCTGGGGCCAACGTCCTGACTTTC. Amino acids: CASSRYGSGANVLTF.

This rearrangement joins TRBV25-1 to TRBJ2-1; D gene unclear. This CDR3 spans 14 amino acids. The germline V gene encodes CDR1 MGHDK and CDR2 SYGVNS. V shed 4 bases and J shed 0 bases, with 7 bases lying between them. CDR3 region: CASSGFSSYNEQFF. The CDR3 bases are TGTGCCAGCAGTGGGTTTAGCTCCTACAATGAGCAGTTCTTC.

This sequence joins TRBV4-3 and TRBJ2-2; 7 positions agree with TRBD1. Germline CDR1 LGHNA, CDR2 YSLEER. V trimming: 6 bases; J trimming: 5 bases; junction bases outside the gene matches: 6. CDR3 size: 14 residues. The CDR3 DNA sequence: TGCGCCAGCAGTCGACAGGGAGAAACCGGGGAGCTGTTTTTT. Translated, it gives CASSRQGETGELFF.

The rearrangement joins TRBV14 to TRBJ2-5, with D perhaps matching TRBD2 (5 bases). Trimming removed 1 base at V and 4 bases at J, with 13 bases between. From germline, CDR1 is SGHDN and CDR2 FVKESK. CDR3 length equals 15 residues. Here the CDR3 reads CASSQVVPAVETQYF. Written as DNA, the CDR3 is TGTGCCAGCAGCCAAGTTGTACCAGCGGTAGAGACCCAGTACTTC.

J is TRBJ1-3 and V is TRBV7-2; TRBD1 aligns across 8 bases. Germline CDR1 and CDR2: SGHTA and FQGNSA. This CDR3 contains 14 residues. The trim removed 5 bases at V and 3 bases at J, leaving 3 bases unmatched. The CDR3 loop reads CASSPGQGGNTIYF. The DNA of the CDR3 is TGTGCCAGCAGCCCCGGACAGGGTGGAAACACCATATATTTT.

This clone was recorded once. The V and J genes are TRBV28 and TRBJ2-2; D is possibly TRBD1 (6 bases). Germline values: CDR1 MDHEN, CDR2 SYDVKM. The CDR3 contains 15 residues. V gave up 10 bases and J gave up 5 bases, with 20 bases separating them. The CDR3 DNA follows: TGTGCCACCAGCAGGGGAATCCAGGGGACCGGGGAGCTGTTTTTT. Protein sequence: CATSRGIQGTGELFF.

The CDR3 sequence: CASSRESSYNSPLHF. For the CDR3, the DNA is TGTGCCAGCAGCCGTGAGAGCTCCTATAATTCACCCCTCCACTTT. The rearrangement links TRBV5-4 to TRBJ1-6; D is undetermined. Germline values: CDR1 SGHNT, CDR2 YYREEE (reference sequence). V lost 4 bases and J 0 bases, leaving 8 bases between the germline ends. There are 15 residues in the CDR3. Full variable domain (missing parts from reference TRBV5-4 and TRBJ1-6): ETGVTQSPTHLIKTRGQQVTLRCSSQSGHNTVSWYQQALGQGPQFIFQYYREEENGRGNFPPRFSGLQFPNYSSELNVNALELDDSALYLCASSRESSYNSPLHFGNGTRLTVT.

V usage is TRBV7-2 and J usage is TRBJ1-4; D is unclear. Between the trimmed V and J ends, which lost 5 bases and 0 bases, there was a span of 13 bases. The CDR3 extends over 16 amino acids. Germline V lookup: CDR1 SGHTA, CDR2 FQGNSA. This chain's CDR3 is CASSIDAEATNEKLFF. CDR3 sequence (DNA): TGTGCCAGCAGCATCGATGCTGAGGCAACTAATGAAAAACTGTTTTTT.